This is a list of T cell receptor beta chains from one sample in a study of blood T cell repertoires in COVID-19. TCRdb's copy holds only in-frame clones and misses some; the assay was immunoSEQ multiplex PCR. This sample has 100,000 to 150,000 clones, with roughly 72% found just once. The sequenced material came from peripheral blood. These TCRs come from a man older than 75 with COVID-19, enrolled during active disease. The CDR3 runs from the conserved cysteine through the conserved F or W. The order of the fields is clone size, J gene, V gene, D gene, CDR3 protein, CDR3 DNA. D genes are given only for firm matches. Clone size appears in some rows only: once, few, many, or a class for an expanded clone.

- | TRBJ1-4 | TRBV6-5 | TRBD1 | CASTQGQGGEKLFF | TGTGCCAGCACCCAGGGACAGGGCGGTGAAAAACTGTTTTTT
- | TRBJ1-1 | TRBV12-3/TRBV12-4 | TRBD1 | CASSKDQGGEAFF | TGTGCCAGCAGCAAAGATCAGGGGGGTGAAGCTTTCTTT
- | TRBJ2-4 | TRBV20-1 | - | CSASPEGIQYF | TGCAGTGCTAGTCCAGAGGGCATTCAGTACTTC
few | TRBJ2-1 | TRBV15 | - | CATSSPPGTEQFF | TGTGCCACCAGCTCCCCTCCTGGCACTGAGCAGTTCTTC
- | TRBJ2-7 | TRBV6-4 | TRBD2 | CASSDLSGTRLAYEQYF | TGTGCCAGCAGTGACCTTAGCGGGACTAGACTAGCCTACGAGCAGTACTTC
- | TRBJ2-3 | TRBV5-4 | - | CASSSGVGDTQYF | TGTGCCAGCAGCTCAGGGGTGGGAGATACGCAGTATTTT
- | TRBJ2-5 | TRBV14 | TRBD2 | CASSHLTSGRQETQYF | TGTGCCAGCAGCCATCTGACTAGCGGACGACAAGAGACCCAGTACTTC
- | TRBJ2-7 | TRBV4-1 | TRBD1 | CASSLSGTGGFDEQYF | TGCGCCAGCAGCCTTTCCGGGACAGGGGGCTTCGACGAGCAGTACTTC
- | TRBJ2-7 | TRBV25-1 | TRBD2 | CASSLGLAGGYEQYF | TGTGCCAGCAGCCTCGGACTAGCGGGGGGCTACGAGCAGTACTTC
many | TRBJ2-1 | TRBV27 | TRBD2 | CASSFLLAGAGEQFF | TGTGCCAGCAGTTTCCTCCTAGCGGGAGCGGGTGAGCAGTTCTTC
few | TRBJ1-1 | TRBV2 | TRBD1 | CASSRTGIDTEAFF | TGTGCCAGCAGTAGGACAGGGATTGACACTGAAGCTTTCTTT
- | TRBJ2-3 | TRBV29-1 | TRBD2 | CSVEALAGTRDTQYF | TGCAGCGTTGAGGCCCTAGCGGGGACAAGAGATACGCAGTATTTT
- | TRBJ2-1 | TRBV28 | - | CASSFARAWGNEQFF | TGTGCCAGCAGTTTCGCCAGGGCTTGGGGCAATGAGCAGTTCTTC
- | TRBJ2-3 | TRBV24-1 | - | CATSDSQGSTDTQYF | TGTGCCACCAGTGACTCACAGGGAAGCACAGATACGCAGTATTTT
- | TRBJ1-2 | TRBV29-1 | TRBD1 | CSVEDRGPLRGYTF | TGCAGCGTTGAAGACAGGGGGCCTTTGAGAGGCTACACCTTC
- | TRBJ2-2 | TRBV5-1 | TRBD1 | CASSPGQGTGELFF | TGCGCCAGCAGCCCGGGACAGGGAACCGGGGAGCTGTTTTTT
few | TRBJ2-1 | TRBV14 | TRBD2 | CASSPTSGSSYNEQFF | TGTGCCAGCAGCCCTACTAGCGGGAGCTCCTACAATGAGCAGTTCTTC
- | TRBJ1-5 | TRBV7-2 | - | CASSGRGLSQHF | TGTGCCAGCAGCGGGCGGGGTCTCTCCCAGCATTTT
- | TRBJ2-5 | TRBV10-1 | TRBD2 | CASGAGGQETQYF | TGCGCCAGCGGAGCGGGAGGGCAAGAGACCCAGTACTTC
- | TRBJ2-2 | TRBV6-6 | TRBD1 | CASSGDRENTGELFF | TGTGCCAGCAGTGGGGACAGGGAAAACACCGGGGAGCTGTTTTTT
- | TRBJ2-7 | TRBV28 | TRBD2 | CASSFLTVRSGSLYEQYF | TGTGCCAGCAGTTTCCTAACGGTTCGGAGCGGGAGTCTCTACGAGCAGTACTTC
- | TRBJ2-1 | TRBV6-5 | TRBD2 | CAASRLAVYNEQFF | TGTGCCGCCTCTCGACTAGCGGTATACAATGAGCAGTTCTTC
once | TRBJ1-2 | TRBV18 | - | CASSPTGSNYGYTF | TGTGCCAGCTCACCAACAGGGTCTAACTATGGCTACACCTTC
- | TRBJ1-1 | TRBV6-2/TRBV6-3 | - | CASSYSRGNTEAFF | TGTGCCAGCAGTTACTCTCGGGGGAACACTGAAGCTTTCTTT
- | TRBJ2-3 | TRBV4-3 | - | CASSQGVRGASTDTQYF | TGCGCCAGCAGCCAAGGCGTCAGGGGGGCTAGCACAGATACGCAGTATTTT
- | TRBJ1-5 | TRBV19 | - | CASSIPYQPQHF | TGTGCCAGTAGTATTCCCTATCAGCCCCAGCATTTT
- | TRBJ1-2 | TRBV29-1 | - | CSARENYGYTF | TGCAGCGCCCGAGAGAACTATGGCTACACCTTC
- | TRBJ1-4 | TRBV7-2 | - | CASSPVATNEKLFF | TGTGCCAGCAGCCCAGTTGCAACTAATGAAAAACTGTTTTTT
- | TRBJ1-1 | TRBV10-3 | TRBD1 | CATLPTGGGNTEAFF | TGTGCCACCCTCCCCACAGGGGGCGGGAACACTGAAGCTTTCTTT
- | TRBJ2-1 | TRBV19 | TRBD2 | CASSMYGRSSYNEQFF | TGTGCCAGTAGTATGTACGGGAGGAGCTCCTACAATGAGCAGTTCTTC
- | TRBJ2-1 | TRBV5-4 | - | CASSLGRDGNEQFF | TGTGCCAGCAGCTTGGGCAGGGATGGCAATGAGCAGTTCTTC
- | TRBJ2-3 | TRBV19 | TRBD2 | CASSIRVAGVRTDTQYF | TGTGCCAGTAGTATTAGGGTAGCGGGAGTACGAACAGATACGCAGTATTTT
- | TRBJ2-7 | TRBV28 | TRBD1 | CASSLGDRDYEQYF | TGTGCCAGCAGTTTAGGGGACAGGGACTACGAGCAGTACTTC
- | TRBJ2-6 | TRBV11-3 | - | CASTSGGPGANVLTF | TGTGCCAGCACATCAGGAGGGCCCGGGGCCAACGTCCTGACTTTC
once | TRBJ2-7 | TRBV25-1 | TRBD1 | CASSESGGRYEQYF | TGTGCCAGCAGTGAATCAGGGGGAAGGTACGAGCAGTACTTC
- | TRBJ2-7 | TRBV28 | - | CASSLQDYGIYEQYF | TGTGCCAGCAGTTTACAGGACTACGGCATCTACGAGCAGTACTTC
few | TRBJ2-7 | TRBV27 | - | CAAGTPSSYEQYF | TGTGCCGCCGGGACACCGAGCTCCTACGAGCAGTACTTC
- | TRBJ2-7 | TRBV27 | TRBD2 | CASSLSTSGIYEQYF | TGTGCCAGCAGTTTATCCACTAGCGGGATCTACGAGCAGTACTTC
- | TRBJ1-4 | TRBV2 | - | CASSDPYRATNEKLFF | TGTGCCAGCAGTGACCCTTACAGGGCAACTAATGAAAAACTGTTTTTT
- | TRBJ2-2 | TRBV5-1 | TRBD2 | CASSFTASGTRPRQAGELFF | TGCGCCAGCAGCTTTACGGCTAGCGGGACAAGGCCCCGCCAGGCCGGGGAGCTGTTTTTT
- | TRBJ1-5 | TRBV4-1 | - | CASSPEGARGYQPQHF | TGCGCCAGCAGCCCAGAGGGAGCCCGAGGGTATCAGCCCCAGCATTTT